Shown below are 22 T cell receptor beta chains from a single sample sequenced in a study of T cell responses to AZD1222 COVID-19 vaccine. The method was immunoSEQ multiplex PCR; TCRdb's version includes in-frame clones alone and lacks a portion of them. Among over 65,000 clones, almost 80% were seen once, and the ten largest hold around 21%. The sequenced sample was peripheral blood, obtained on day 0 of AZD1222 vaccination. The source is an adult in good health.

The V and J genes are TRBV5-1 and TRBJ2-5, with unresolved D. Trimming left V 2 bases short and J 4 bases short, with 12 bases between. CDR1 is SGHRS and CDR2 is YFSETQ in the germline V gene. The CDR3 covers 14 residues. CDR3 coding DNA: TGCGCCAGCAGCTTCGAAGACTTGGGAGAGACCCAGTACTTC. It encodes CASSFEDLGETQYF.

Concerning this clone itself: Other DNA sequences in the sample encode the same CDR3. The chain couples TRBV3-1 (or the pseudogene TRBV3-2) to TRBJ1-5, with D perhaps TRBD1 (5 bases). V lost 1 base to trimming and J lost 7 bases, with 5 bases between them. This CDR3 has 12 residues. Germline CDR1 LGHDT, CDR2 YNNKEL (reference sequence). The DNA for the CDR3 is TGTGCCAGCAGCCAAGGGGGCCAGCCCCAGCATTTT. This translates into CASSQGGQPQHF.

This clone was counted once. The V call is TRBV10-3, the J call TRBJ2-3, with a possible D match to TRBD1 (5 bases). V was shortened by 7 bases and J by 0 bases, with 17 bases between the two germline ends. The germline V gene encodes CDR1 ENHRY and CDR2 SYGVKD. This CDR3 is 16 amino acids long. CDR3 bases: TGTGCCATCAAGGACACCTCGGTTGGGAGCACAGATACGCAGTATTTT. This codes for CAIKDTSVGSTDTQYF.

There are a few counts of this clone. This chain joins TRBV24-1 and TRBJ2-3; 11 positions match TRBD1. Trimming at V came to 1 base and at J to 5 bases, leaving 7 bases not matched to a gene. CDR1 is KGHDR and CDR2 is SFDVKD in the germline V gene. This CDR3 region has 17 residues. The CDR3 bases are TGTGCCACCAGTGATTTCGGACAGGGGGCCGGAATAGATACGCAGTATTTT. Translating gives CATSDFGQGAGIDTQYF.

V and J are TRBV5-1 and TRBJ2-7, with D possibly matching TRBD1 (5 bases). V was clipped by 4 bases and J by 0 bases, with 11 bases between them. The CDR3 consists of 14 residues. Germline V CDR1 and CDR2: SGHRS, YFSETQ. For the CDR3, the DNA is TGCGCCAGCAGCGCACAGGCTACCTCCTACGAGCAGTACTTC. This translates into CASSAQATSYEQYF.

The genes are TRBV6-5 and TRBJ1-6; no clear D. This CDR3 is built from 15 residues. V was pared by 3 bases and J by 10 bases, with 16 bases between. Germline V CDR1 and CDR2: MNHEY, SVGAGI. The CDR3 DNA sequence: TGTGCCAGCAGTTATTATGACATGAGGAGGTCACCCCTCCACTTT. This codes for CASSYYDMRRSPLHF.

The gene calls are TRBV19 and TRBJ2-3; D unclear. Per the germline V gene, CDR1 is LNHDA and CDR2 is SQIVND (reference sequence). V was pared by 6 bases and J by 1 base, with 11 bases between. There are 14 residues in the CDR3. CDR3 coding DNA: TGTGCCAGTAGGCCCCGGAGCGGCACAGATACGCAGTATTTT. Residues: CASRPRSGTDTQYF. Combining the CDR3 with reference TRBV19 and TRBJ2-3 gives the whole variable domain DGGITQSPKYLFRKEGQNVTLSCEQNLNHDAMYWYRQDPGQGLRLIYYSQIVNDFQKGDIAEGYSVSREKKESFPLTVTSAQKNPTAFYLCASRPRSGTDTQYFGPGTRLTVL.

The rearrangement links TRBV29-1 to TRBJ2-1; D not certain. The V gene's germline CDR1 is SQVTM and CDR2 ANQGSEA. The CDR3 runs 12 residues. Deletions cut 3 bases from V and 5 bases from J, with 8 bases between. The CDR3 DNA reads TGCAGCGTTGAGTTTAGTCACAATGAGCAGTTCTTC. Encoded protein: CSVEFSHNEQFF.

As to this clone: The same CDR3 can be traced to other DNA sequences in this sample. This chain uses TRBV18 with TRBJ2-6; no clear D gene. The CDR3 is 13 residues long. V lost 6 bases and J lost 0, with 3 bases in between. Germline-derived CDR1 and CDR2 are KGHSH and LQKENI. CDR3 sequence (DNA): TGTGCCAGCTCGCCCTCTGGGGCCAACGTCCTGACTTTC. This translates into CASSPSGANVLTF.

The chain joins TRBV28 to TRBJ1-3; D ambiguous. This CDR3 contains 15 residues. Trimming shortened V by 2 bases and J by 2 bases, and 10 bases separated the two germline ends. Looked up from germline, CDR1 is MDHEN and CDR2 is SYDVKM. Written as DNA, the CDR3 is TGTGCCAGCAGTTTACGTCCTTCACCTGGAAACACCATATATTTT. This gives the protein CASSLRPSPGNTIYF.

The V call is TRBV5-4, the J call TRBJ2-3; D is ambiguous. Germline values: CDR1 SGHNT, CDR2 YYREEE (reference sequence). Between the trimmed V and J ends, which lost 2 bases and 5 bases, there was a span of 6 bases. The CDR3 has 12 amino acids. CDR3 sequence: CASSLGVDTQYF. The CDR3 nucleotides are TGTGCCAGCAGCTTAGGCGTAGATACGCAGTATTTT.

The rearrangement links TRBV10-3 to TRBJ2-1, with D possibly matching TRBD2 (9 bases). This CDR3 is built from 19 residues. The V end lost 5 bases, the J end lost 0 bases, and 23 bases lay between the germline ends. Per the germline V gene, CDR1 is ENHRY and CDR2 is SYGVKD. CDR3 residues: CAISWDRPTSGHSYNEQFF. The CDR3 nucleotides are TGTGCCATCAGTTGGGACAGGCCGACTAGCGGTCACTCCTACAATGAGCAGTTCTTC.

V gene TRBV20-1 combines with J gene TRBJ2-3; D ambiguous. V was clipped by 3 bases and J by 0 bases, with 13 bases between them. Per germline, CDR1 DFQATT and CDR2 SNEGSKA (reference sequence). CDR3 length equals 15 residues. CDR3 coding DNA: TGCAGTGCTAGTAGAGCGTCCAGAAGCACAGATACGCAGTATTTT. Protein product: CSASRASRSTDTQYF.

The rearrangement uses TRBV9 and TRBJ2-2; D ambiguous. Deletions cut 0 bases from V and 3 bases from J, with 12 bases between. This CDR3 region has 16 residues. Germline V gene data show CDR1 as SGDLS and CDR2 as YYNGEE. The CDR3 region has the DNA TGTGCCAGCAGCGTAGCGGCCGGGCGCTACACCGGGGAGCTGTTTTTT. Encoded protein: CASSVAAGRYTGELFF.

V is TRBV19 and J is TRBJ2-5; tentatively, D is TRBD1 or TRBD2 (5 bases each). The CDR3 extends over 13 amino acids. Germline CDR1 is LNHDA and CDR2 is SQIVND (reference sequence). The germline V and J ends were trimmed by 1 base and 5 bases, with 8 bases remaining between them. CDR3 sequence: CASSIGGRETQYF. CDR3 nucleotides: TGTGCCAGTAGTATAGGGGGACGGGAGACCCAGTACTTC.

The gene calls are TRBV24-1 and TRBJ1-2, with D hard to call. Germline V gives CDR1 KGHDR, CDR2 SFDVKD. Trimming took 0 bases from V and 3 from J, leaving 19 bases between them. The CDR3 is 18 residues long. CDR3 in amino acids: CATSDLRSAVKVDYGYTF. The CDR3 DNA is TGTGCCACCAGTGATTTGAGGTCAGCAGTTAAAGTTGACTATGGCTACACCTTC.

J is TRBJ1-4 and V is TRBV6-5; no clear D gene. Trimming pared 6 bases from V and 4 bases from J, leaving 6 bases between. The CDR3 extends over 12 amino acids. Germline V gives CDR1 MNHEY, CDR2 SVGAGI. The CDR3 nucleotides read TGTGCCAGCAGGCTGAATAATGAAAAACTGTTTTTT. It specifies CASRLNNEKLFF.

This clone appeared once. The chain carries TRBV30 and TRBJ1-1, with D maybe TRBD1 (6 bases). In germline, CDR1 is GTSNPN, CDR2 SVGIG (reference sequence). V was pared by 0 bases and J by 6 bases, with 8 bases between. The CDR3 consists of 12 residues. In nucleotides, the CDR3 is TGTGCCTGGAGTGTACAGGGAGCTGAAGCTTTCTTT. Translated, it gives CAWSVQGAEAFF.

This clone was seen many times. The chain combines TRBV11-2 with TRBJ2-7; perhaps TRBD1 as D (6 bases). The CDR3 is 14 amino acids. V was shortened by 5 bases and J by 6 bases, with 17 bases between the two germline ends. Per the germline V gene, CDR1 is SGHAT and CDR2 is FQNNGV. The CDR3 loop reads CASSPSYRDGEQYF. The CDR3 nucleotides are TGTGCCAGCAGCCCCTCTTACAGGGACGGCGAGCAGTACTTC.

This clone was found a few times. The CDR3 region has the DNA TGTGCCAGCAGTTTGAACCCCGTGTCGTCCTACAATGAGCAGTTCTTC. This translates into CASSLNPVSSYNEQFF. The rearrangement links TRBV28 to TRBJ2-1; D is unclear. Germline-derived CDR1 and CDR2 are MDHEN and SYDVKM. This CDR3 has 16 amino acids. Trimming removed 3 bases at V and 1 base at J, with 13 bases between.

The V and J genes are TRBV20-1 and TRBJ1-5; D unclear. Trimming cost V 3 bases and J 4 bases, with 7 bases left between them. There are 12 residues in the CDR3. The germline gives CDR1 DFQATT, CDR2 SNEGSKA (reference sequence). The CDR3 protein is CSASESNQPQHF. The CDR3 coding sequence is TGCAGTGCTAGTGAAAGTAATCAGCCCCAGCATTTT.

V is TRBV19 and J is TRBJ2-7; TRBD2 might be the D (7 bases). The CDR3 has 15 residues. Deletions cut 5 bases from V and 2 bases from J, with 16 bases between. From germline, CDR1 is LNHDA and CDR2 SQIVND (reference sequence). The CDR3 loop reads CASSVEGGTTYEQYF. The CDR3 DNA sequence: TGTGCCAGTAGTGTCGAGGGGGGGACTACCTACGAGCAGTACTTC.